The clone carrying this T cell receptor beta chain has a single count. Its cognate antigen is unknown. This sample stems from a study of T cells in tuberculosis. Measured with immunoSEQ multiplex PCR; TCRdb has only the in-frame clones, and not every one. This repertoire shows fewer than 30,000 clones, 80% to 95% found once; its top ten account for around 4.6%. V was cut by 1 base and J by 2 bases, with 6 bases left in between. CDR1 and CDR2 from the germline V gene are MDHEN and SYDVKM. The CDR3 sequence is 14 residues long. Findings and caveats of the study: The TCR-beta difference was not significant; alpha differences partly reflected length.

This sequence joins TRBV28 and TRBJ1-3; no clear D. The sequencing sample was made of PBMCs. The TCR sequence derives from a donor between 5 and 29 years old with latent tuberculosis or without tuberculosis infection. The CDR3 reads CASSLSVPGNTIYF. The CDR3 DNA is TGTGCCAGCAGTTTATCAGTACCTGGAAACACCATATATTTT.